Below, 9 T cell receptor beta chains from the same sample are listed, as sequenced in a study of blood T cell repertoires in COVID-19. Clones were read by immunoSEQ multiplex PCR, and TCRdb kept only the in-frame ones, dropping some. Found here are over 100,000 clones, approximately 80% of them singletons; the top ten hold roughly 4.4%. The sample consisted of peripheral blood. These receptors were obtained from a human donor in a cohort sampled during active COVID-19.

The rearrangement joins TRBV19 to TRBJ2-5, with TRBD2 matching 14 bases. V lost 6 bases, J lost 0 bases, and 6 bases stayed unmatched. This CDR3 is 17 amino acids long. The germline CDR1 and CDR2 sequences are LNHDA and SQIVND (reference sequence). The chain's CDR3 is CASSRGTSGGYQETQYF. CDR3 DNA: TGTGCCAGTAGCCGCGGGACTAGCGGGGGATACCAAGAGACCCAGTACTTC.

This chain connects TRBV11-3 to TRBJ1-1; tentatively, D is TRBD1 (5 bases). Looked up from germline, CDR1 is SGHNT and CDR2 is YENEEA. Trimming removed 1 base at V and 1 base at J, with 10 bases between. The CDR3 contains 15 residues. CDR3 sequence reads: CASSLVGRENTEAFF. Here the CDR3 DNA reads TGTGCCAGCAGCTTAGTGGGCAGGGAGAACACTGAAGCTTTCTTT.

The V and J genes are TRBV9 and TRBJ2-4; 7 bases align to TRBD1. Germline V gene sequence: CDR1 SGDLS, CDR2 YYNGEE. CDR3 length: 14 residues. V was pared by 3 bases and J by 1 base, with 1 base of the junction left unmatched. CDR3 DNA sequence: TGTGCCAGCAGCGCGGGACAGGCCAAAAACATTCAGTACTTC. This gives the protein CASSAGQAKNIQYF.

V and J are TRBV5-4 and TRBJ2-6; 7 bases map to TRBD1. Germline V lookup: CDR1 SGHNT, CDR2 YYREEE (reference sequence). There are 17 residues in the CDR3. V lost 0 bases, J lost 2 bases, and 5 bases stayed unmatched. This CDR3 is CASSLGQGIPGANVLTF. The CDR3 region has the DNA TGTGCCAGCAGCTTGGGACAGGGAATACCTGGGGCCAACGTCCTGACTTTC.

J is TRBJ1-1 and V is TRBV7-2; 8 nucleotides match TRBD1. CDR1 and CDR2 (germline): SGHTA, FQGNSA. The CDR3 is made up of 14 amino acids. With V trimmed by 5 bases and J by 2 bases, 4 bases remained unmatched. The CDR3 reads CASSNDRGNTEAFF. CDR3 in DNA: TGTGCCAGCAGCAACGACAGGGGCAACACTGAAGCTTTCTTT.

The genes are TRBV30 and TRBJ2-1; D call uncertain. Germline CDR1 and CDR2: GTSNPN and SVGIG (reference sequence). Trimming shortened V by 0 bases and J by 3 bases, and 15 bases separated the two germline ends. This CDR3 has 16 residues. The CDR3: CAWSVLRQSDYNEQFF. CDR3 sequence (DNA): TGTGCCTGGAGTGTACTTAGGCAGAGCGACTACAATGAGCAGTTCTTC.

V and J are TRBV27 and TRBJ1-1; D is undetermined. The CDR3 is made up of 16 amino acids. Trimming stripped 1 base from V and 1 base from J, with 13 bases between. CDR1 MNHEY and CDR2 SMNVEV come from the germline V gene (reference sequence). CDR3 DNA sequence: TGTGCCAGCAGTTTATTCGGCCACAGCTCGAACACTGAAGCTTTCTTT. This translates into CASSLFGHSSNTEAFF.

This clone was detected only once. The rearrangement uses TRBV18 and TRBJ2-1, with 8 nucleotides matching TRBD2. The CDR3 spans 16 residues. V shed 1 base and J 5 bases; nucleotides not matched to a gene: 7. The germline V gene encodes CDR1 KGHSH and CDR2 LQKENI. CDR3 region: CASSPRGGGPNNEQFF. DNA for the CDR3: TGTGCCAGCTCACCACGTGGCGGGGGGCCCAACAATGAGCAGTTCTTC. Complete variable domain (other parts from reference TRBV18 and TRBJ2-1): NAGVMQNPRHLVRRRGQEARLRCSPMKGHSHVYWYRQLPEEGLKFMVYLQKENIIDESGMPKERFSAEFPKEGPSILRIQQVVRGDSAAYFCASSPRGGGPNNEQFFGPGTRLTVL.

This clone was seen more than once but under ten times. The chain couples TRBV5-6 to TRBJ1-5, with D perhaps TRBD1 (6 bases). The germline gives CDR1 SGHDT, CDR2 YYEEEE. The length of the CDR3 is 16 residues. Trimming removed 2 bases at V and 3 bases at J, with 15 bases between. Written as DNA, the CDR3 is TGTGCCAGCAGCTTCGGGGGGCCAACCTTCAATCAGCCCCAGCATTTT. This sequence encodes CASSFGGPTFNQPQHF.